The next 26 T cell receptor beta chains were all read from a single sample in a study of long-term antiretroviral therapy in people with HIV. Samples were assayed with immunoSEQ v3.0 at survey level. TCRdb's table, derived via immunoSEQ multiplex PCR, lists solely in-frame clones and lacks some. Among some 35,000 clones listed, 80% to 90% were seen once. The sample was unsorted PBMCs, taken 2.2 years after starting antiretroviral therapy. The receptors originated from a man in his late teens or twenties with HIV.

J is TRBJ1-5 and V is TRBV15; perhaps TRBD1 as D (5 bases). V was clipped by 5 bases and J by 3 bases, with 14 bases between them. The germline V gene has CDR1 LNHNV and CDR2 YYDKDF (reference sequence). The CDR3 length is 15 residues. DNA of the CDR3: TGTGCCACCAGCGGCCTTCGGGACTTCAATCAGCCCCAGCATTTT. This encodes CATSGLRDFNQPQHF.

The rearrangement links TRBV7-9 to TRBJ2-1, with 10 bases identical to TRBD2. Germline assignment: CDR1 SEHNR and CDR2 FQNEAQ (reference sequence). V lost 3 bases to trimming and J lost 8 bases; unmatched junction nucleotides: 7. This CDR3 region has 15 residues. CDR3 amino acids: CASSFSSGRGHEQFF. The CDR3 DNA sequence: TGTGCCAGCAGCTTCTCCAGCGGGAGGGGCCATGAGCAGTTCTTC.

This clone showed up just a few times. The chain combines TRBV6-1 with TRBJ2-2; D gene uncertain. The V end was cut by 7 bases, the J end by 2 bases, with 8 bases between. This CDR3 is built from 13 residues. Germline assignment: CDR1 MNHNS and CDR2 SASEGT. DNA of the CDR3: TGTGCCAGCACGGTCAGAAACACCGGGGAGCTGTTTTTT. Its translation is CASTVRNTGELFF.

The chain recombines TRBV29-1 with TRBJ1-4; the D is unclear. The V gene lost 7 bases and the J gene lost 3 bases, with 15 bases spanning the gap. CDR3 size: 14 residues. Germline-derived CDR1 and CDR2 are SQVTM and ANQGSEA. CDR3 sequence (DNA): TGCAGCGCTAGACCCCCCGGAGCTAATGAAAAACTGTTTTTT. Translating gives CSARPPGANEKLFF.

The CDR3 here is CASSIEGRGYSGANVLTF. DNA of the CDR3: TGTGCCAGTAGTATTGAGGGCAGGGGTTACTCTGGGGCCAACGTCCTGACTTTC. The rearrangement joins TRBV19 to TRBJ2-6; TRBD1 might be the D (6 bases). The V gene's germline CDR1 is LNHDA and CDR2 SQIVND (reference sequence). There are 18 residues in the CDR3. V was trimmed by 3 bases and J by 0 bases, leaving 15 bases between them.

CDR3 DNA: TGCGCCAGCAGCTTGGAAAGACCCCAAGAGACCCAGTACTTC. As protein: CASSLERPQETQYF. The chain links TRBV5-1 to TRBJ2-5, with no clear D. The CDR3 length is 14 residues. V was trimmed by 0 bases and J by 1 base, leaving 7 bases between them. Germline V gene lookup returns CDR1 SGHRS and CDR2 YFSETQ.

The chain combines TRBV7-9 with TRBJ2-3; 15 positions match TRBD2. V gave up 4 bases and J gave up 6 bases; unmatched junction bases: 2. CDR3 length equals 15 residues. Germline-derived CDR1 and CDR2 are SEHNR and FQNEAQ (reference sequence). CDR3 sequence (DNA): TGTGCCAGCAGCTCTGGGACTAGCGGGAGGGATACGCAGTATTTT. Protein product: CASSSGTSGRDTQYF.

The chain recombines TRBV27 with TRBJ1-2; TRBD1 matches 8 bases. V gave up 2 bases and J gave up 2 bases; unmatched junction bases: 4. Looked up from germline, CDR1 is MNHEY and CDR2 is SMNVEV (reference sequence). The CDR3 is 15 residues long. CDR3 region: CASSLRTGLNYGYTF. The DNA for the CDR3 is TGTGCCAGCAGTTTAAGGACAGGGCTCAACTATGGCTACACCTTC.

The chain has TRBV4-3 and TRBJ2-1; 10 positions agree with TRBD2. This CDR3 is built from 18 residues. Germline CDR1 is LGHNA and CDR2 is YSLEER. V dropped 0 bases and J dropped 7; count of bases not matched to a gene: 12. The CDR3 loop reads CASSQEGRLAGVWNEQFF. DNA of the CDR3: TGCGCCAGCAGCCAAGAGGGGAGACTAGCGGGTGTGTGGAATGAGCAGTTCTTC.

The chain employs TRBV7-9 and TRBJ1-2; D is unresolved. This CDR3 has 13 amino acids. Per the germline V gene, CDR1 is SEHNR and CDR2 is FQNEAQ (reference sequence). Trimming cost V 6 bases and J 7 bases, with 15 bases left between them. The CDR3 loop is CASSFDSEIGYTF. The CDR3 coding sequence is TGTGCCAGCAGTTTCGATAGTGAGATTGGCTACACCTTC.

CDR3 amino acids: CASSPVPMDNTGELFF. CDR3 bases: TGTGCCAGCAGCCCCGTACCGATGGATAACACCGGGGAGCTGTTTTTT. This chain joins TRBV6-6 and TRBJ2-2; D is uncertain. CDR3 length: 16 amino acids. V was cut by 6 bases and J by 2 bases, with 16 bases left in between. Per germline, CDR1 MNHNY and CDR2 SVGAGI (reference sequence).

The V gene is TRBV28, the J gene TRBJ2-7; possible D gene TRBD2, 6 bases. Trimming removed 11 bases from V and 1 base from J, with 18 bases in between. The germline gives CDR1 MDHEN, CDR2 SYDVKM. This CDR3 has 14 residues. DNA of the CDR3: TGTGCCTTACTAGCCAGTATGGATTCCTACGAGCAGTACTTC. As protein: CALLASMDSYEQYF.

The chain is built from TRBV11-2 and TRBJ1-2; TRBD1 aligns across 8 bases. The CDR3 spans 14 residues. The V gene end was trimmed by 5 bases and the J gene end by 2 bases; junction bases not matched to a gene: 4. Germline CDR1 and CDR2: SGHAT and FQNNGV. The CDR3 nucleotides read TGTGCCAGCAGCCCGGACAGGGACAACTATGGCTACACCTTC. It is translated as CASSPDRDNYGYTF.

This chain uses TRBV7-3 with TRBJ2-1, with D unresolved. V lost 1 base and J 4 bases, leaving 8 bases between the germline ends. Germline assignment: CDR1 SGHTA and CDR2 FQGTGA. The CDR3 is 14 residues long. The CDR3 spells CASSLRAAYNEQFF. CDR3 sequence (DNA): TGTGCCAGCAGCTTAAGGGCGGCGTACAATGAGCAGTTCTTC.

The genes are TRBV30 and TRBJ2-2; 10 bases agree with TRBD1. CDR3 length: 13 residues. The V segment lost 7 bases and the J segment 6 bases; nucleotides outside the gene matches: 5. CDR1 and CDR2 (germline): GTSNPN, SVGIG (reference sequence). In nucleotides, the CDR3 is TGTGCCTTGACAGGGGGCTGGTCCGGGGAGCTGTTTTTT. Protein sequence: CALTGGWSGELFF.

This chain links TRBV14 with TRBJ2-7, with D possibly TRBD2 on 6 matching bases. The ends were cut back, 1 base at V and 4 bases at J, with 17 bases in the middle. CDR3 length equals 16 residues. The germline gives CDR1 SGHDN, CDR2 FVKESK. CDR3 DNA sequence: TGTGCCAGCAGCCAAGGGAGGAGGAGGGTGGAGTACGAGCAGTACTTC. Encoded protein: CASSQGRRRVEYEQYF.

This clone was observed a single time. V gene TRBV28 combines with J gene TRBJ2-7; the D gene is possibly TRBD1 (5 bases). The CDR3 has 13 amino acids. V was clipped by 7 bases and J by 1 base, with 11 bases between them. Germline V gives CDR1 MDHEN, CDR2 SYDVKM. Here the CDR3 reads CASTRQLSYEQYF. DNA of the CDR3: TGTGCCAGCACTAGACAGCTATCCTACGAGCAGTACTTC.

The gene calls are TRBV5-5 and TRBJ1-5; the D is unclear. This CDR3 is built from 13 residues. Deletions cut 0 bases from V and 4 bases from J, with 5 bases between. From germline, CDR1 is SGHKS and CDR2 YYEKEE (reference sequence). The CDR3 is CASSLEMNQPQHF. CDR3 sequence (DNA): TGTGCCAGCAGCTTGGAGATGAATCAGCCCCAGCATTTT.

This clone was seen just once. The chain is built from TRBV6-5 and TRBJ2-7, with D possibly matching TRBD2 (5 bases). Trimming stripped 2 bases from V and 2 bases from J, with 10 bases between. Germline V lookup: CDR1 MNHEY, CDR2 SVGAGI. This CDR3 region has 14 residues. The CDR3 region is CASSYTAGTYEQYF. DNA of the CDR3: TGTGCCAGCAGTTACACCGCCGGGACCTACGAGCAGTACTTC.

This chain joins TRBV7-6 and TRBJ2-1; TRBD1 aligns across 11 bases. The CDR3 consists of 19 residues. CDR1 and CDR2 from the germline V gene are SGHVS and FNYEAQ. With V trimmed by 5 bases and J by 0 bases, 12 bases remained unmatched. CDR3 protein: CASSRHPGQGVASYNEQFF. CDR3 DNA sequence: TGTGCCAGCAGCAGACATCCGGGACAGGGGGTAGCCTCCTACAATGAGCAGTTCTTC.

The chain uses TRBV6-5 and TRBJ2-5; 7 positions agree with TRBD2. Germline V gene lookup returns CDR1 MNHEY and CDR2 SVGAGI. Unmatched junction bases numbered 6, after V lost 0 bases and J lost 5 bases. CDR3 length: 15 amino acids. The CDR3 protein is CASSYSEGRVETQYF. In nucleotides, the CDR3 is TGTGCCAGCAGTTACTCGGAGGGGAGGGTGGAGACCCAGTACTTC.

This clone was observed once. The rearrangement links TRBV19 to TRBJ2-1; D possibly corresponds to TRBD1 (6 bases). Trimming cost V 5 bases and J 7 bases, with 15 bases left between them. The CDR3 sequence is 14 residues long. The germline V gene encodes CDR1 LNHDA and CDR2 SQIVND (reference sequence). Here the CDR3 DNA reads TGTGCCAGTAGTCCGTGGGGGCTAAAGAATGAGCAGTTCTTC. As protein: CASSPWGLKNEQFF. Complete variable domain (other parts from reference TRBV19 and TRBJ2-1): DGGITQSPKYLFRKEGQNVTLSCEQNLNHDAMYWYRQDPGQGLRLIYYSQIVNDFQKGDIAEGYSVSREKKESFPLTVTSAQKNPTAFYLCASSPWGLKNEQFFGPGTRLTVL.

CDR3 sequence reads: CAWSGGLAPTYEQYF. CDR3 DNA sequence: TGTGCCTGGAGTGGGGGACTAGCGCCGACCTACGAGCAGTACTTC. V usage is TRBV30 and J usage is TRBJ2-7; 10 bases map to TRBD2. J was trimmed by 2 bases and V by 1 base; bases with no gene match: 5. Germline assignment: CDR1 GTSNPN and CDR2 SVGIG (reference sequence). The CDR3 is 15 amino acids.

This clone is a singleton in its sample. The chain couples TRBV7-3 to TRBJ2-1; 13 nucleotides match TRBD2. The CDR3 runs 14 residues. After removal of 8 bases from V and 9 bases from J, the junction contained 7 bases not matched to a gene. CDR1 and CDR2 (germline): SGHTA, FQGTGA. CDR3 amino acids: CASGSTSGGGEQFF. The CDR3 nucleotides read TGTGCCAGCGGATCCACTAGCGGGGGGGGTGAGCAGTTCTTC.

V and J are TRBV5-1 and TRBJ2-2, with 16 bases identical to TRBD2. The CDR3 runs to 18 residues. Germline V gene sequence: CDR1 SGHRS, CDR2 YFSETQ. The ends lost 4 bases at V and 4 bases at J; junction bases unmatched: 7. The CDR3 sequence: CASSRGTSGGDGTGELFF. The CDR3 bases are TGCGCCAGCAGCAGAGGGACTAGCGGGGGGGATGGCACCGGGGAGCTGTTTTTT.

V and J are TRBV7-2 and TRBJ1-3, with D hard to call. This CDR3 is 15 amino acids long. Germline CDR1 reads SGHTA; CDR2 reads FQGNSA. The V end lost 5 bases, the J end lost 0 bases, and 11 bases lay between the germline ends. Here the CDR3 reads CASSPPGYSGNTIYF. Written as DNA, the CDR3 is TGTGCCAGCAGCCCCCCCGGCTACTCTGGAAACACCATATATTTT.